These 5 T cell receptor beta chains came from one sample sequenced in a study of long-term antiretroviral therapy in people with HIV (dated by TCRdb to between 2021 and 2024). The immunoSEQ hsTCRB v3.0 assay was used at survey level resolution to sequence the TRB variable region. This immuneACCESS table, as held by TCRdb, lists in-frame sequences with V and J called but not all clones. Of the missing ones, under half trace to an unresolved V gene in checked studies; the others have no known cause. This sample holds about 21,000 clones; approximately 88% were observed only once. 3.5% to 5% of the sample is held by the ten biggest clonotypes. Specimen: unsorted PBMCs, collected 2.1 years after starting antiretroviral therapy. The source is a young man with HIV.

The CDR3 DNA reads as TGTGCCAGCAGCGTAAAGGGTTCAGCCACTGAAGCTTTCTTT. It encodes CASSVKGSATEAFF. The genes are TRBV9 and TRBJ1-1; no clear D. The CDR3 is 14 amino acids. Germline V gene sequence: CDR1 SGDLS, CDR2 YYNGEE. Trimming stripped 1 base from V and 4 bases from J, with 11 bases between.

The J gene is TRBJ1-1, the V gene TRBV11-2; TRBD1 matches at 7 bases. This CDR3 has 15 residues. V lost 3 bases and J lost 5; bases outside the gene matches: 9. Germline CDR1 is SGHAT and CDR2 is FQNNGV. The CDR3 sequence is CASSLTGRPGTEAFF. CDR3 DNA sequence: TGTGCCAGCAGCTTGACAGGGAGGCCGGGAACTGAAGCTTTCTTT. The whole variable domain, filled in from reference TRBV11-2 and TRBJ1-1, reads EAGVAQSPRYKIIEKRQSVAFWCNPISGHATLYWYQQILGQGPKLLIQFQNNGVVDDSQLPKDRFSAERLKGVDSTLKIQPAKLEDSAVYLCASSLTGRPGTEAFFGQGTRLTVV.

This clone came up once. The chain links TRBV25-1 to TRBJ1-1, with D possibly being TRBD1 (5 bases). The germline V gene has CDR1 MGHDK and CDR2 SYGVNS. This CDR3 has 13 amino acids. Trimming took off 6 bases at V and 7 bases at J, with 15 bases between the two ends. The CDR3 nucleotides read TGTGCCAGCAGGGGGGGGAGACCGGGTGAAGCTTTCTTT. It translates to CASRGGRPGEAFF.

The chain joins TRBV6-6 to TRBJ2-5; 7 bases align to TRBD2. Germline V gene data show CDR1 as MNHNY and CDR2 as SVGAGI (reference sequence). Trimming at V came to 1 base and at J to 5 bases, leaving 7 bases not matched to a gene. The CDR3 runs 15 residues. CDR3 DNA sequence: TGTGCCAGCAGTTACTTCGGTATCGGGGGGGAGACCCAGTACTTC. It yields the protein CASSYFGIGGETQYF.

This clone has only one observation. J is TRBJ1-5 and V is TRBV6-5; D unclear. The germline gives CDR1 MNHEY, CDR2 SVGAGI. Trimming took off 7 bases at V and 0 bases at J, with 10 bases between the two ends. This CDR3 spans 14 amino acids. CDR3 nucleotides: TGTGCCAGCAATGCAGGAGATAGCAATCAGCCCCAGCATTTT. This sequence encodes CASNAGDSNQPQHF.